Following are 24 T cell receptor beta chains from one sample sequenced in a study of shared clonotypes between healthy human individuals (dated by TCRdb to 2018 to 2021). Libraries were prepared through the immunoSEQ multiplex PCR assay. Sourced from immuneACCESS, this table was stored by TCRdb with only in-frame sequences that have V and J called. A share of the clones is absent; for the studies checked, an unresolved V gene accounts for under half, and the remainder has no known explanation. In all, the sample holds about 2.1 million clones, and about 93% of those were seen once. The top ten clones comprise about 1.6% of the sample. CD8 naive samples consisted of CD45RO-negative cells that were positively selected for CCR7, yielding a CD45RA+CCR7+ population without TemRA cells. The sample comprised naive CD8+ T cells from PBMCs. Read against the paper, the sample's cell subset or site label means: CD45RA+CCR7+. These receptors originate from a man in his late teens or twenties in good health. Some clones in this sample may be carry-over from other donors' samples.

The rearrangement joins TRBV29-1 to TRBJ1-1; D is unresolved. The germline V and J ends were trimmed by 1 base and 3 bases, with 9 bases remaining between them. The CDR3 runs to 13 residues. Germline lookup yields CDR1 SQVTM and CDR2 ANQGSEA. CDR3 nucleotides: TGCAGCGTTGAAGGACGGATTGACACTGAAGCTTTCTTT. This gives the protein CSVEGRIDTEAFF.

In this sample, this clone turned up once. The chain recombines TRBV15 with TRBJ2-7; D may be TRBD2 (5 bases). Trimming shortened V by 4 bases and J by 4 bases, and 14 bases separated the two germline ends. CDR1 is LNHNV, CDR2 YYDKDF, per germline (reference sequence). The CDR3 length is 14 residues. The CDR3 nucleotides read TGTGCCACCAGCATTTCCCGGGGAAAGTACGAGCAGTACTTC. Encoded protein: CATSISRGKYEQYF.

The chain has TRBV10-1 and TRBJ2-6; 7 bases fit TRBD2. Unmatched junction bases numbered 12, after V lost 0 bases and J lost 1 base. Germline V gene lookup returns CDR1 WNHNN and CDR2 SYGVQD (reference sequence). This CDR3 is built from 20 residues. The CDR3 bases are TGCGCCAGCAGTGAGTCGAGTCTGGGCCTGCGGGGGTCTGGGGCCAACGTCCTGACTTTC. This sequence encodes CASSESSLGLRGSGANVLTF.

V and J are TRBV28 and TRBJ2-7; 7 nucleotides agree with TRBD1. V shed 4 bases, J shed 2 bases, and the junction held 8 bases outside the gene matches. Germline CDR1 MDHEN, CDR2 SYDVKM. This CDR3 contains 15 residues. As DNA, the CDR3 is TGTGCCAGCAGTTCGGGACAGAACTTGCCCTACGAGCAGTACTTC. Amino acid sequence: CASSSGQNLPYEQYF.

The chain employs TRBV27 and TRBJ2-1; perhaps TRBD1 as D (6 bases). Germline V gives CDR1 MNHEY, CDR2 SMNVEV (reference sequence). The CDR3 sequence is 16 residues long. Trimming removed 7 bases at V and 7 bases at J, with 23 bases between. CDR3 bases: TGTGCCAGCATGTCGTTTGGGGGCTCCGTTGGAAATGAGCAGTTCTTC. This translates into CASMSFGGSVGNEQFF.

The chain couples TRBV28 to TRBJ1-2; D unresolved. Germline loops: CDR1 MDHEN, CDR2 SYDVKM. The ends were cut back, 2 bases at V and 5 bases at J, with 15 bases in the middle. This CDR3 spans 15 amino acids. The CDR3 nucleotides read TGTGCCAGCAGTTTACACGGGGAGGGCTTTTATGGCTACACCTTC. Residues: CASSLHGEGFYGYTF.

V usage is TRBV4-2 and J usage is TRBJ1-1, with D maybe TRBD1 (6 bases). The CDR3 loop spans 14 amino acids. V was shortened by 0 bases and J by 4 bases, with 9 bases between the two germline ends. Germline V lookup: CDR1 LGHNA, CDR2 YNFKEQ. The CDR3: CASSQDAGVTEAFF. In nucleotides, the CDR3 is TGTGCCAGCAGCCAAGATGCAGGGGTCACTGAAGCTTTCTTT.

The count of this clone is one. This chain uses TRBV4-1 with TRBJ2-3, with TRBD2 identical over 11 bases. V shed 4 bases, J shed 6 bases, and the junction held 9 bases outside the gene matches. Germline assignment: CDR1 MGHRA and CDR2 YSYEKL. There are 16 residues in the CDR3. This CDR3 reads CASSRLLAGEGDTQYF. The CDR3 nucleotides read TGCGCCAGCAGCCGCCTACTAGCGGGAGAAGGTGATACGCAGTATTTT.

V and J are TRBV6-5 and TRBJ2-5; 10 positions match TRBD2. Germline CDR1 is MNHEY and CDR2 is SVGAGI. This CDR3 comprises 10 residues. Unmatched junction bases numbered 4, after V lost 9 bases and J lost 12 bases. The CDR3: CASSGTSEYF. DNA of the CDR3: TGTGCCAGTAGTGGGACTAGCGAGTACTTC.

The J gene is TRBJ2-5, the V gene TRBV7-6; 9 positions match TRBD2. The CDR3 runs to 14 residues. Germline CDR1 reads SGHVS; CDR2 reads FNYEAQ. V dropped 3 bases and J dropped 1; count of bases not matched to a gene: 0. This chain's CDR3 is CASSLREGQETQYF. The CDR3 coding sequence is TGTGCCAGCAGCTTGCGGGAGGGCCAAGAGACCCAGTACTTC.

The chain joins TRBV7-6 to TRBJ2-6; D call uncertain. Trimming removed 5 bases at V and 0 bases at J, with 14 bases between. Germline V lookup: CDR1 SGHVS, CDR2 FNYEAQ. The CDR3 covers 17 residues. The CDR3: CASSQPQTISGANVLTF. The CDR3, as DNA: TGTGCCAGCAGCCAACCACAAACTATCTCTGGGGCCAACGTCCTGACTTTC.

The chain carries TRBV18 and TRBJ2-7; D may be TRBD2 (5 bases). Germline CDR1 reads KGHSH; CDR2 reads LQKENI. Trimming took off 4 bases at V and 2 bases at J, with 12 bases between the two ends. This CDR3 contains 14 residues. As DNA, the CDR3 is TGTGCCAGCTCACTGAGCGGCTTTCCCTACGAGCAGTACTTC. Translating it yields CASSLSGFPYEQYF.

In the case of this clone: Other DNA sequences from this sample encode an identical CDR3 as well. This chain connects TRBV19 to TRBJ2-1, with 12 bases aligning to TRBD2. The CDR3 length is 16 residues. The V gene's germline CDR1 is LNHDA and CDR2 SQIVND (reference sequence). V shed 6 bases and J 0 bases; nucleotides not matched to a gene: 3. CDR3 nucleotide sequence: TGTGCCAGTAGACTAGCGGGAGGTAGCTCCTACAATGAGCAGTTCTTC. Residues: CASRLAGGSSYNEQFF.

This chain links TRBV19 with TRBJ2-7; D uncertain. Germline lookup yields CDR1 LNHDA and CDR2 SQIVND (reference sequence). V lost 3 bases to trimming and J lost 2 bases, with 20 bases between them. The length of the CDR3 is 17 residues. CDR3 region: CASSIRPYLDGAYEQYF. The CDR3 bases are TGTGCCAGTAGTATTCGACCTTACTTGGACGGAGCCTACGAGCAGTACTTC. The full variable domain, with the rest looked up from reference TRBV19 and TRBJ2-7, is DGGITQSPKYLFRKEGQNVTLSCEQNLNHDAMYWYRQDPGQGLRLIYYSQIVNDFQKGDIAEGYSVSREKKESFPLTVTSAQKNPTAFYLCASSIRPYLDGAYEQYFGPGTRLTVT.

This chain links TRBV4-1 with TRBJ2-1; 7 bases match TRBD2. The CDR3 totals 16 residues. Germline loops: CDR1 MGHRA, CDR2 YSYEKL. V gave up 2 bases and J gave up 3 bases; unmatched junction bases: 7. The CDR3 spells CASSQPLGLVYNEQFF. CDR3 DNA: TGCGCCAGCAGCCAACCCCTTGGACTAGTCTACAATGAGCAGTTCTTC.

Only one count was recorded for this clone. The rearrangement links TRBV6-1 to TRBJ1-5, with D perhaps TRBD1 (6 bases). Trimming took 6 bases from V and 5 from J, leaving 17 bases between them. The CDR3 runs 15 residues. CDR1 is MNHNS, CDR2 SASEGT, per germline. The CDR3 sequence is CASSDTGLGYQPQHF. CDR3 nucleotides: TGTGCCAGCAGCGACACAGGGCTAGGTTATCAGCCCCAGCATTTT.

V and J are TRBV9 and TRBJ1-5; tentative D call: TRBD1 (6 bases). With 2 bases removed from V and 7 bases from J, the gap between germline ends came to 13 bases. The CDR3 sequence is 14 residues long. Per the germline V gene, CDR1 is SGDLS and CDR2 is YYNGEE. CDR3 sequence (DNA): TGTGCCAGCAGCGTGGAGGGGGGGAGACAGCCCCAGCATTTT. Amino acid sequence: CASSVEGGRQPQHF.

V gene TRBV7-2 combines with J gene TRBJ2-5, with 13 bases matching TRBD2. CDR1 is SGHTA and CDR2 is FQGNSA in the germline V gene. V trimming: 3 bases; J trimming: 1 base; junction bases outside the gene matches: 11. The CDR3 loop spans 19 amino acids. CDR3 sequence reads: CASSFSGLAGVVGQETQYF. Written as DNA, the CDR3 is TGTGCCAGCAGCTTTTCTGGACTAGCGGGAGTGGTGGGCCAAGAGACCCAGTACTTC.

This rearrangement joins TRBV7-9 to TRBJ1-2; a possible D gene is TRBD1 (5 bases). The CDR3 runs to 15 residues. Germline CDR1 SEHNR, CDR2 FQNEAQ (reference sequence). V was cut by 1 base and J by 4 bases, with 13 bases left in between. The CDR3 region is CASSLGVGTAYGYTF. The CDR3 coding sequence is TGTGCCAGCAGCTTAGGGGTGGGGACGGCCTATGGCTACACCTTC.

The chain joins TRBV29-1 to TRBJ2-7, with 8 bases aligning to TRBD2. The V and J ends lost 7 bases and 1 base, in that order; junction bases with no gene match: 9. The CDR3 loop spans 14 amino acids. The germline CDR1 and CDR2 sequences are SQVTM and ANQGSEA. In nucleotides, the CDR3 is TGCAGCGCGAGACGGGGGGGGCTATCCTACGAGCAGTACTTC. Its translation is CSARRGGLSYEQYF.

V is TRBV11-1 and J is TRBJ2-1; TRBD2 aligns across 12 bases. Germline CDR1 and CDR2: SGHAT and FQDESV (reference sequence). The CDR3 length is 17 residues. V lost 5 bases, J lost 1 base, and 6 bases stayed unmatched. The CDR3 sequence: CASSDLAGGRSYNEQFF. CDR3 in DNA: TGTGCCAGCAGCGATCTAGCGGGAGGGAGGTCCTACAATGAGCAGTTCTTC.

This rearrangement joins TRBV7-9 to TRBJ2-1; 8 nucleotides match TRBD2. The CDR3 is 16 residues long. V lost 7 bases to trimming and J lost 2 bases; unmatched junction nucleotides: 10. Germline CDR1 SEHNR, CDR2 FQNEAQ (reference sequence). CDR3 sequence (DNA): TGTGCCAGCATGCTATCTGGGGGACTAGCCTACAATGAGCAGTTCTTC. Translating gives CASMLSGGLAYNEQFF.

To note about this clone: One end of the junction is discordant with germline, which a read error may explain. The rearrangement uses TRBV6-4 and TRBJ2-1, with D maybe TRBD1 (7 bases). Germline V lookup: CDR1 MRHNA, CDR2 SNTAGT. The CDR3 loop spans 15 amino acids. CDR3 bases: TGTGCCAGCAGTTACTCAGGGGGAGGAAAGGGTGAGCAGTTCTTC. Amino acids: CASSYSGGGKGEQFF.

This clone was recorded once. CDR3: CASSATGGGNQPQHF. Written as DNA, the CDR3 is TGCGCCAGCAGTGCTACCGGTGGAGGCAATCAGCCCCAGCATTTT. J is TRBJ1-5 and V is TRBV10-2, with D unclear. Germline loops: CDR1 WSHSY, CDR2 SAAADI. The V gene lost 4 bases and the J gene lost 2 bases, with 12 bases spanning the gap. CDR3 length: 15 residues.